Described below is a single T cell receptor beta chain sequence and its context. Its antigen remains unidentified. No base qualities exist here, and no much larger clone lies one base off it. This specimen comes from a study of blood T cell repertoires in COVID-19 (TCRdb year 2020). Background on the whole study: Samples covering the acute and convalescent phases of COVID-19 were provided by collaborators in the United States, Italy and Spain. The material from the prospective study consisted of cDNA or gDNA derived from T cells, B-cell-depleted T cells, or PBMCs. Deeply sampled blood TCRbeta repertoires from subjects exposed to, actively infected with, or recovered from COVID-19 were included in the dataset. The repertoires were made available in a free public database intended to serve as a resource for research on the immune response to SARS-CoV-2. Samples came from the ongoing ImmuneRACE study (first 160 participants) plus 1,254 subjects from 6 global collaborators. The sample metadata nearly always contained a de-identified subject ID, COVID-19 status, age in years and sex. Where available, HLA class I and class II types were obtained from metadata supplied by the sample provider rather than from assay-based typing.

General conclusions and limits of the study: Clinical and demographic metadata were provided uncurated, with the amount varying by source and participant.

Enrolling through a virtual design, the prospective study's participants ranged in age from roughly 18 to 95 years and lived across some 23 United States geographic areas. In the prospective study, participants were assigned to cohorts based on the clinical history participants reported in a screening survey and a study questionnaire. ImmuneRACE Cohort 3 recovered participants were defined by two consecutive negative NP/OP PCR tests, healthcare professional clearance, or symptom resolution. In the prospective study, whole blood, serum and a nasopharyngeal or oropharyngeal swab were collected from each participant by mobile phlebotomists. Participants in the prospective study had the option to provide additional blood draws and questionnaires over a roughly two-month period. Before DNA extraction, prospective study blood samples were shipped either frozen or at room temperature. The immunoSEQ Assay, a bias-controlled multiplex PCR, was used to amplify TCRbeta CDR3 regions from genomic DNA. The original methods were these. Nucleated cell counts per sample were estimated from amplification of reference gene primers within the assay. To quantify the absolute abundance of each unique TCRbeta CDR3 rearrangement, sequence reads were collapsed and filtered. For each sample, productive Simpson clonality was calculated as the square root of Simpson's diversity index across productive rearrangements. Imported from immuneACCESS, the table was reduced by TCRdb to in-frame sequences with V and J called. These copies leave out some clones; in studies compared against another copy, an unresolved V gene accounts for under half, and the cause of the remainder is not known. That table supplies the V and J calls and clone size; D and trimming were determined from the DNA. For this sample there are roughly 500,000 clones; around nine tenths appear just once. The top ten clonotypes cover approximately 2% of the sample.

Measured from the cysteine to the phenylalanine, the CDR3 is 15 residues long. Only the CDR3 portion is preserved as DNA: 45 bases, with reading frame beginning at the first base. Taken from the germline V gene, the CDR1 and CDR2 loops are SGHDT and YYEEEE. The junction shows trimming of 4 bases on V and 1 base on J, plus 14 bases between the germline ends. Material for sequencing was PBMCs or T cells enriched from blood (not recorded which). The chain is made from TRBV5-6 and TRBJ1-2, with TRBD1 perhaps the D gene, on 6 matching bases. The receptor was isolated from a woman in her forties who had recovered from COVID-19. The CDR3 is CASSPGQLINYGYTF. In nucleotides, the sequence is TGTGCCAGCAGCCCCGGACAGCTCATTAACTATGGCTACACCTTC.